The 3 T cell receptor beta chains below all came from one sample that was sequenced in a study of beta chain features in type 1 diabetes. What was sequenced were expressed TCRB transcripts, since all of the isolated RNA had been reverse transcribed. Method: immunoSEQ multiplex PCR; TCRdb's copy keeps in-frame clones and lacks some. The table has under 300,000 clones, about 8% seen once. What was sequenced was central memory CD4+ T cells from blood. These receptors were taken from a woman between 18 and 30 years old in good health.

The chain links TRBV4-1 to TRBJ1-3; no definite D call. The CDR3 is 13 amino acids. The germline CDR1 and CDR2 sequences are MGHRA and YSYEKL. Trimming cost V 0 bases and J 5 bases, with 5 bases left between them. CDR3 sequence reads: CASSQDDRNTIYF. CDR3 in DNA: TGCGCCAGCAGCCAAGATGACCGAAACACCATATATTTT.

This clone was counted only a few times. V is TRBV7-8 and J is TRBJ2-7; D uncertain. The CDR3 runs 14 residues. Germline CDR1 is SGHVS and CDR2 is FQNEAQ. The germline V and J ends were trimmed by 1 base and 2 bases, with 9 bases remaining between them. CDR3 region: CASSLGRLAYEQYV. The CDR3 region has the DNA TGTGCCAGCAGCTTAGGAAGATTGGCCTACGAGCAGTACGTC.

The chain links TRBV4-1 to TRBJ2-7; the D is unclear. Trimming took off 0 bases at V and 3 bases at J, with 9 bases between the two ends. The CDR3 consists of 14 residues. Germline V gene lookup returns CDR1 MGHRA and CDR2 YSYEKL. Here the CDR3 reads CASSQEQIGYEQYV. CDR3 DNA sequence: TGCGCCAGCAGCCAAGAGCAAATCGGCTACGAGCAGTACGTC.